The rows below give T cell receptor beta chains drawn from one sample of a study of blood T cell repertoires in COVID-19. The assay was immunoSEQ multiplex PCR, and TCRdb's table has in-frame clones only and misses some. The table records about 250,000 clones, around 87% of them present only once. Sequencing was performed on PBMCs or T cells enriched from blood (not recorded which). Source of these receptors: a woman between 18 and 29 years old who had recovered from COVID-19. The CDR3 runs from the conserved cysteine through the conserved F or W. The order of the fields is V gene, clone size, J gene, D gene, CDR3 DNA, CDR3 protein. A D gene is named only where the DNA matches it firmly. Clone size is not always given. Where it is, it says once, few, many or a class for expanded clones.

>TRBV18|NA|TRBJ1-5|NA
TGTGCCAGCTCACCACCCCCCGGGTACAGCAATCAGCCCCAGCATTTT
CASSPPPGYSNQPQHF
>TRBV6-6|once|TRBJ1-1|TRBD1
TGTGCCAGCACCGACAGGGGTTTTACTGAAGCTTTCTTT
CASTDRGFTEAFF
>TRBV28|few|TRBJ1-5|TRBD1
TGTGCCAGCAGTTCGACCAGGGGGAAGGGTCAGCCCCAGCATTTT
CASSSTRGKGQPQHF
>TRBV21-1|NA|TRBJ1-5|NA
TGTGCCAGCAGCAACGGACCGGACAGGGGGCGCAGGGATGGCAATCAGCCCCAGCATTTT
CASSNGPDRGRRDGNQPQHF
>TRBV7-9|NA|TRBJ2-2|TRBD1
TGTGCCAGCAGCTTCCAGGGGGCCACTCGAAGGACCGGGGAGCTGTTTTTT
CASSFQGATRRTGELFF
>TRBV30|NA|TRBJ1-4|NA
TGTGCCACGGGTGGGGAAAAACTGTTTTTT
CATGGEKLFF
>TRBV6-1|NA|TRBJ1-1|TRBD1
TGTGCCAGCAGTGGCCGGCGGAGGGGGCTGGCCACTGAAGCTTTCTTT
CASSGRRRGLATEAFF
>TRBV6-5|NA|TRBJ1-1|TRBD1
TGTGCCAGCAGTTCTCAGGGGGCGCCGAAAAAAACTGAAGCTTTCTTT
CASSSQGAPKKTEAFF
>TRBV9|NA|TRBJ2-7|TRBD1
TGTGCCAGCAGCGCCGGGACAGGGGTTACCTACGAGCAGTACTTC
CASSAGTGVTYEQYF
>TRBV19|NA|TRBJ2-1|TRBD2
TGTGCCAGTAGTCTCAGCGGGGGGGAGAACAATGAGCAGTTCTTC
CASSLSGGENNEQFF
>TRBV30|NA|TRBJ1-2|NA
TGTGCCTGGAGTCTGTTTGGAGGTGGCTATGGCTACACCTTC
CAWSLFGGGYGYTF
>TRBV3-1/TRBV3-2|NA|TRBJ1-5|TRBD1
TGTGCCAGCAGCCAATATTACCTGGACAGGGATCGTCAGCCCCAGCATTTT
CASSQYYLDRDRQPQHF
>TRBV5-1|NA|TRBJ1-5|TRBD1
TGCGCCAGCAGCTTGACAGGGGTCCGCAATCAGCCCCAGCATTTT
CASSLTGVRNQPQHF
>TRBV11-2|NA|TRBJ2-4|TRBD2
TGTGCCAGCAGCTTATCCCCACCGGGGGGGGTTAAAAACATTCAGTACTTC
CASSLSPPGGVKNIQYF
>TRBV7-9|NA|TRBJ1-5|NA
TGTGCCAGCTCAAGGGGCGAAAGACAGCCCCAGCATTTT
CASSRGERQPQHF
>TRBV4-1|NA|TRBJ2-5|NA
TGCGCCAGCAGCTCCATACTCACGGAGACCCAGTACTTC
CASSSILTETQYF
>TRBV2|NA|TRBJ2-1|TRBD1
TGTGCCAGCAGTAAGGACAGGGGTAGGGATGAGCAGTTCTTC
CASSKDRGRDEQFF
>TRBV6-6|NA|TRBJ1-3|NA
TGTGCCAGCAGTCCCCGAAGGACAGTCTCTGGAAACACCATATATTTT
CASSPRRTVSGNTIYF
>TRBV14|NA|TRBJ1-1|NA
TGTGCCAGCAGCCAAGGCAGGCAGGGTTTTTCTGAAGCTTTCTTT
CASSQGRQGFSEAFF
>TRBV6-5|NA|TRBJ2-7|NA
TGTGCCAGCAGTCATGTCTACGAGCAGTACTTC
CASSHVYEQYF
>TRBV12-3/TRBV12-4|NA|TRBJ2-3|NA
TGTGCCAGCAGTCCGCCAGGTGATACGCAGTATTTT
CASSPPGDTQYF
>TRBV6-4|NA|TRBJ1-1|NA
TGTGCCAGCAGTGACTCGTCGGAGGCTGAAGCTTTCTTT
CASSDSSEAEAFF
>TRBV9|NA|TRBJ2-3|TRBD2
TGTGCCAGCAGCCTTAGCGGGGCCGGCACAGATACGCAGTATTTT
CASSLSGAGTDTQYF
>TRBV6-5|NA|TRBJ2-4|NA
TGTGCCAGCAGTACGCGGACGGGAATAAACATTCAGTACTTC
CASSTRTGINIQYF
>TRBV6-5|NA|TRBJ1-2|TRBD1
TGTGCCAGCAGCCGGACAGGGACGGATGGCTACACCTTC
CASSRTGTDGYTF
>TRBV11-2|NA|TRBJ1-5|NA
TGTGCCAGCAGCGAAGACGGGAGTTTCAATCAGCCCCAGCATTTT
CASSEDGSFNQPQHF
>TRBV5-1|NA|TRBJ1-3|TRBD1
TGCGCCAGCAGTAAGGAGGGGGCGCGCGGAAACACCATATATTTT
CASSKEGARGNTIYF
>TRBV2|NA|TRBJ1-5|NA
TGTGCCAGCAGAGTTCGGGACAATCAGCCCCAGCATTTT
CASRVRDNQPQHF